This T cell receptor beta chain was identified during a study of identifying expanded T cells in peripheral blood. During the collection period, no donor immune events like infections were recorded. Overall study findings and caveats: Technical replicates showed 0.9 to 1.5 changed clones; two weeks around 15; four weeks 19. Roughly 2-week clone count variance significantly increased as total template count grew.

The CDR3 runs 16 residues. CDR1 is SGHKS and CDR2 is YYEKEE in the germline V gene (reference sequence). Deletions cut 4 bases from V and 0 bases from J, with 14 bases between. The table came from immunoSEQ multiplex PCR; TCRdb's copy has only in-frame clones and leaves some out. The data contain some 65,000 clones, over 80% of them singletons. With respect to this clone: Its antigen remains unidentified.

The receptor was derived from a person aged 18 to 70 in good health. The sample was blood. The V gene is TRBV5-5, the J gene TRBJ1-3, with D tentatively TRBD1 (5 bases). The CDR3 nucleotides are TGTGCCAGCAGCACCTATGACAGCTTCTCTGGAAACACCATATATTTT. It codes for CASSTYDSFSGNTIYF.